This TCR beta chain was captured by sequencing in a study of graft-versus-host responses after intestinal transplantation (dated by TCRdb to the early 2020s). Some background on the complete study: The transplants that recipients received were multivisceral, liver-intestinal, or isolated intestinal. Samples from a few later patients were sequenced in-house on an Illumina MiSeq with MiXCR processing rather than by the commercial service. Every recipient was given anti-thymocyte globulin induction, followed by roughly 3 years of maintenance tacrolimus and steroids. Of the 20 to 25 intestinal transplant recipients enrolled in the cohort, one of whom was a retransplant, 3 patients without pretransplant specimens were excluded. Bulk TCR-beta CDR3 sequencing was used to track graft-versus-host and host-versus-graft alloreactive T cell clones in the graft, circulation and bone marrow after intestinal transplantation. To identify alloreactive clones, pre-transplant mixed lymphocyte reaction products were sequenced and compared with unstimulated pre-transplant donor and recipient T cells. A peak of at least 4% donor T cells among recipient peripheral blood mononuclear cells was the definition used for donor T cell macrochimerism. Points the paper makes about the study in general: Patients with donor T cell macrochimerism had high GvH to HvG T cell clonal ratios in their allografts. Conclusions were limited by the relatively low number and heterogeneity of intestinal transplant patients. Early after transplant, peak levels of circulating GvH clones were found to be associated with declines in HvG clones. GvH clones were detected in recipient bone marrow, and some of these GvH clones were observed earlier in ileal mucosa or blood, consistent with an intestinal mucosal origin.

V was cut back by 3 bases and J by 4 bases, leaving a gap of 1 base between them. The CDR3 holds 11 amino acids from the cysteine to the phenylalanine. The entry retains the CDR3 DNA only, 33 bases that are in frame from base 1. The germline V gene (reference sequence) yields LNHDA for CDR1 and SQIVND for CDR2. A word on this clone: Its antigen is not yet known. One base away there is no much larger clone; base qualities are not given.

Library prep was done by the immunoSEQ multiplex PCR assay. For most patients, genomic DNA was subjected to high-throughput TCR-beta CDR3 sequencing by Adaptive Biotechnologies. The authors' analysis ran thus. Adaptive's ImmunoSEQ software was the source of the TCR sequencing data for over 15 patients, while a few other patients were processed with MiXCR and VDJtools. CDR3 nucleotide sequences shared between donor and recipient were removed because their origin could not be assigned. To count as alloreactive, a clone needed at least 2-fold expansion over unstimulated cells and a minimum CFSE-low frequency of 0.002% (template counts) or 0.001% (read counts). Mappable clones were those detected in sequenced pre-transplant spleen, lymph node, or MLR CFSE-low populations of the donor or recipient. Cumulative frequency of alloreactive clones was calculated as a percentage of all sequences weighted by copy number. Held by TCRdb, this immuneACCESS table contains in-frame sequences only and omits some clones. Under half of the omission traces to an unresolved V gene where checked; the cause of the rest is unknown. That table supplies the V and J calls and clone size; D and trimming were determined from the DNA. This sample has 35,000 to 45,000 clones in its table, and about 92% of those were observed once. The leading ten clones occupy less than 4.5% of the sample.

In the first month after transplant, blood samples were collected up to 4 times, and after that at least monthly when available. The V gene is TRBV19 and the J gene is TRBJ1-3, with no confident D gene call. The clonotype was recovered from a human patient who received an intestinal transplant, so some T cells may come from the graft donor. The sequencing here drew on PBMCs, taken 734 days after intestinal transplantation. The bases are TGTGCCAGTAGTATCGGAAACACCATATATTTT. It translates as CASSIGNTIYF.